This is a list of T cell receptor beta chains from one sample in a study of patients and donors after allogeneic stem cell transplantation. TCRdb analysed the RT-PCR reads with MiXCR anew, one entry per CDR3 protein. Found here are 17,000 or so distinct CDR3 sequences, 27% of them singletons; the top ten hold 35% to 40%. The material sequenced was blood, either unsorted or a sorted T cell fraction (not recorded which). Every receptor here comes from a human donor who was either an allogeneic HSCT recipient or a stem cell or donor lymphocyte infusion donor (not recorded which). It is not recorded whose cells these are; they may come from a transplant donor. CDR3s include the opening cysteine and the closing phenylalanine or tryptophan. The D gene is left open where the match is weak. Size is omitted from some rows. Given values are once, few, many or a class for expanded clones.

>-|TRBV7-2|-|TRBJ1-5
TGTGCCAGCAGCCCAAAAACGGTGACTGGCGGGAGCAATCAGCCCCAGCATTTT
CASSPKTVTGGSNQPQHF
>-|TRBV18|few|TRBJ1-1
TGTGCCAGCTCACAGTCCCCAATGAACACTGAAGCTTTCTTT
CASSQSPMNTEAFF
>-|TRBV24-1|-|TRBJ1-4
TGTGCCACCCAAGGGCCAGTAAGTGAAAAACTGTTTTTT
CATQGPVSEKLFF
>-|TRBV11-2|-|TRBJ2-3
TGTGCCAGCAGCCTGGGGGCCGGAAGTGTAAGAGATACGCAGTATTTT
CASSLGAGSVRDTQYF
>-|TRBV6-2/TRBV6-3|-|TRBJ1-2
TGTGCCAGCAGTCAGGTGAACTATGGCTACACCTTC
CASSQVNYGYTF
>-|TRBV5-1|once|TRBJ2-1
TGCGCCAGCAGCTCCTTAGCGGCCTCCTACAATGAGCAGTTCTTT
CASSSLAASYNEQFF
>TRBD1|TRBV2|-|TRBJ1-2
TGTGCCAGCAGTGCGGGGACAGGGAGGGCGGAAGGCTACACCTTC
CASSAGTGRAEGYTF
>TRBD1|TRBV24-1|few|TRBJ2-4
TGTGCCACCAGCGACAGGGGTAGGGTTCAGTACTTC
CATSDRGRVQYF
>-|TRBV2|few|TRBJ1-5
TGTGCCAGCAGCCAACGGGGGAGGGGTTATCAGCCCCAGCATTTT
CASSQRGRGYQPQHF
>-|TRBV15|few|TRBJ1-2
TGTGCCACCAGCGGAGACAGGCGCCCTCACTATGGCTACACCTTC
CATSGDRRPHYGYTF
>-|TRBV9|-|TRBJ2-1
TGTGCCAGCAGCGTAGACCCTCTGGGGTACAATGAGCAGTTCTTC
CASSVDPLGYNEQFF
>TRBD1|TRBV29-1|few|TRBJ1-2
TGCAGCGTCCATCAAGGGACAGGGAACTATGGCTACACCTTC
CSVHQGTGNYGYTF
>TRBD1|TRBV11-2|few|TRBJ1-5
TGTGCCAGCAGCTTCGGACAGGGGAATCAGCCCCAGCATTTT
CASSFGQGNQPQHF
>-|TRBV20-1|many|TRBJ1-5
TGCAGTGCTAGAGTGCACGGGCGGGCTAATCAGCCCCAGCATTTT
CSARVHGRANQPQHF
>-|TRBV27|many|TRBJ1-5
TGTGCCAGCAGTTTTCGGCCGGGGGCGGATCAGCCCCAGCATTTT
CASSFRPGADQPQHF
>TRBD1|TRBV10-3|many|TRBJ1-5
TGTGCCATCAGTGCCGACAGGGTCGGTCAGCCCCAGCATTTT
CAISADRVGQPQHF
>-|TRBV6-5|few|TRBJ1-1
TGTGCCAGCAGTTACGTGGGCCGCACTGAAGCTTTCTTT
CASSYVGRTEAFF
>TRBD1|TRBV5-6|-|TRBJ1-4
TGTGCCAGCAGCAGCGACAGGGAAGCGGAAAAACTGTTTTTT
CASSSDREAEKLFF
>-|TRBV5-1|many|TRBJ1-1
TGCGCCAGCAGATTTACAGGGTCCACTGAAGCTTTCTTT
CASRFTGSTEAFF
>-|TRBV20-1|-|TRBJ1-4
TGCAGTGCTAGAGATCCAGGGGAAGAAAAACTGTTTTTT
CSARDPGEEKLFF
>TRBD1|TRBV10-3|large|TRBJ1-5
TGTGCCATCAGTGACAGGGACAGGGGCAATCAGCCCCAGCATTTT
CAISDRDRGNQPQHF
>TRBD1|TRBV7-3|few|TRBJ1-1
TGTGCCAGCAGCCTCACAGGGGCTGGTGAAGCTTTCTTT
CASSLTGAGEAFF
>-|TRBV7-2|few|TRBJ1-6
TGTGCCAGCAGCTGGACCCGTTCACCCCTCCACTTT
CASSWTRSPLHF
>-|TRBV12-3/TRBV12-4|few|TRBJ2-5
TGTGCCAGCAGTTTAGTCGGGAGGGACAGAGAGACCCAGTACTTC
CASSLVGRDRETQYF
>TRBD1|TRBV20-1|many|TRBJ1-1
TGCAGTGCTGACAGGGTGAACACTGAAGCTTTCTTT
CSADRVNTEAFF
>-|TRBV5-1|-|TRBJ1-1
TGCGCCAGCAGCTTGTGGGAGAACGGCGAAGCTTTCTTT
CASSLWENGEAFF
>-|TRBV12-3/TRBV12-4|few|TRBJ1-4
TGTGCCAGCAGTTATCAGGGGATGGATGAAAAACTGTTTTTT
CASSYQGMDEKLFF
>TRBD1|TRBV4-2|-|TRBJ1-5
TGTGCCAGCAGCCCAGACAGGGGAATCACGCCCCAGCATTTT
CASSPDRGITPQHF
>-|TRBV7-3|-|TRBJ2-2
TGTGCCAGCAGCTTAACAGGGAACACCGGGGAGCTGTTTTTT
CASSLTGNTGELFF
>-|TRBV6-5|-|TRBJ1-1
TGTGCCAGCAGTTACCATACCCCGGTGAACACTGAAGCTTTCTTT
CASSYHTPVNTEAFF
>-|TRBV7-6|few|TRBJ2-7
TGTGCCAGCAGCTTTGCCCCTTCCTACGAGCAGTACTTC
CASSFAPSYEQYF
>-|TRBV5-1|-|TRBJ2-7
TGCGCCAGCAGCCCGGCCCCTCAGTTTAGCGGATCCTACGAGCAGTACTTC
CASSPAPQFSGSYEQYF
>-|TRBV12-3/TRBV12-4|many|TRBJ1-2
TGTGCCAGCAGCACCAGTTTTGGCGGCTACACCTTC
CASSTSFGGYTF
>-|TRBV7-2|few|TRBJ1-2
TGTGCCAGCAGCTTCCAACAGATTAACTATGGCTACACCTTC
CASSFQQINYGYTF
>-|TRBV20-1|-|TRBJ1-1
TGCAGTGCTAGCCCGAAGATGAACACTGAAGCTTTCTTT
CSASPKMNTEAFF
>-|TRBV12-3/TRBV12-4|many|TRBJ1-6
TGTGCCAGCAGTTTACTTGCAGGAGGTTCACCCCTCCACTTT
CASSLLAGGSPLHF
>-|TRBV28|once|TRBJ1-2
TGTGCCAGCAAGCACGGGACAAACTATGGCTACACCTTC
CASKHGTNYGYTF
>-|TRBV6-5|-|TRBJ1-2
TGTGCCAGCAGACCGGACAGCCGGGGAGGTGGCTACACCTTC
CASRPDSRGGGYTF
>-|TRBV6-5|many|TRBJ1-2
TGTGCCAGCAGTTACAGGTCTGGAGGCTACACCTTC
CASSYRSGGYTF
>-|TRBV3-1|-|TRBJ2-5
TGTGCCAGCAGCCGATGGGCCTTCAGGGGAGAGACCCAGTACTTC
CASSRWAFRGETQYF
>-|TRBV6-5|-|TRBJ1-4
TGTGCCAGCAGTCCCAAACCTCGGGTTACTAATGAAAAACTGTTTTTT
CASSPKPRVTNEKLFF
>-|TRBV5-4|-|TRBJ1-2
TGTGCCAGCAGCAAGACAGGAACCTATGGCTACACCTTC
CASSKTGTYGYTF
>TRBD2|TRBV7-3|-|TRBJ2-3
TGTGCCAGCAGCTTAGGTGCGGGGGGCACAGATACGCAGTATTTT
CASSLGAGGTDTQYF
>-|TRBV5-1|-|TRBJ2-5
TGCGCCAGCAGCTCTGCCCAGGGGTTACAAGAGACCCAGTACTTC
CASSSAQGLQETQYF
>-|TRBV7-9|many|TRBJ2-5
TGTGCCAGCAGCTTAGCTGGGGAGACCCAGTACTTC
CASSLAGETQYF
>TRBD1|TRBV7-9|few|TRBJ1-1
TGTGCCAGCAGCTTAAAGTCCGGGGGACAGGGAGGCGAAGCTTTCTTT
CASSLKSGGQGGEAFF
>TRBD1|TRBV6-6|few|TRBJ1-2
TGTGCCAGCACCCTACCTGGGGGACAGGGGATCTATGGCTACACCTTC
CASTLPGGQGIYGYTF
>-|TRBV2|-|TRBJ2-3
TGTGCCAGCAGTGAAGTCCTCACAGATACGCAGTATTTT
CASSEVLTDTQYF
>TRBD2|TRBV5-1|-|TRBJ2-5
TGCGCCAGCAGCCTCCTCCGGGGGGGGCCAGGTGGGACCCAGTACTTC
CASSLLRGGPGGTQYF
>TRBD2|TRBV4-3|few|TRBJ2-3
TGCGCCAGCAGCCAACTACGGGGGGGCGACACAGATACGCAGTATTTT
CASSQLRGGDTDTQYF
>-|TRBV6-5|many|TRBJ2-3
TGTGCCAGCAGTTCCGGATTCAGCACAGATACGCAGTATTTT
CASSSGFSTDTQYF
>-|TRBV29-1|few|TRBJ2-7
TGCAGCGTTGAAGATCCGGGACAAGAGTCCTACGAGCAGTACTTC
CSVEDPGQESYEQYF
>-|TRBV20-1|few|TRBJ1-5
TGCAGTGCTAGGCCGACGGGCAGGGGTTTTTATCAGCCCCAGCATTTT
CSARPTGRGFYQPQHF
>-|TRBV15|-|TRBJ1-2
TGTGCCACCAGCAGAGATAGTTTCTATGGCTACACCTTC
CATSRDSFYGYTF
>-|TRBV4-3|once|TRBJ1-5
TGCGCCAGCAGCGTACAGCTTAGACAACCCCAGCATTTT
CASSVQLRQPQHF
>-|TRBV7-3|many|TRBJ1-2
TGTGCCACCCCCTCCGGCTGGGGTTACTATGGCTACACCTTC
CATPSGWGYYGYTF
>TRBD1|TRBV20-1|few|TRBJ1-5
TGCAGTGCTAGAGGCAGGGGGTACAATCAGCCCCAGCATTTT
CSARGRGYNQPQHF